The next 29 T cell receptor beta chains were all read from a single sample in a study of blood T cell repertoires in COVID-19. TCRdb's copy holds only in-frame clones and misses some; the assay was immunoSEQ multiplex PCR. The table has approximately 220,000 clones, around 86% seen once; the top ten hold about 2.9%. The specimen was peripheral blood. The receptors derive from a man aged 60-69 years with acute or convalescent COVID-19.

This chain connects TRBV7-3 to TRBJ2-5; 9 bases align to TRBD1. The junction had 7 bases not matched to a gene; V was cut back by 3 bases and J by 2 bases. CDR3 size: 16 residues. Germline-derived CDR1 and CDR2 are SGHTA and FQGTGA. CDR3 DNA: TGTGCCAGCAGCTTGGGGTGGGGACAGGGACAAGAGACCCAGTACTTC. Its protein product is CASSLGWGQGQETQYF.

This clone was detected a few times. The V and J genes are TRBV7-2 and TRBJ2-7; the D gene is possibly TRBD1 (5 bases). CDR3 length: 16 amino acids. Looked up from germline, CDR1 is SGHTA and CDR2 is FQGNSA. V was trimmed by 5 bases and J by 2 bases, leaving 19 bases between them. The DNA for the CDR3 is TGTGCCAGCAGCCGCGTAGGGGCTAAGGGGACCTACGAGCAGTACTTC. This codes for CASSRVGAKGTYEQYF.

This chain joins TRBV6-6 and TRBJ1-1; 9 positions match TRBD1. CDR3 length equals 16 residues. CDR1 MNHNY and CDR2 SVGAGI come from the germline V gene (reference sequence). After removal of 5 bases from V and 5 bases from J, the junction contained 12 bases not matched to a gene. DNA for the CDR3: TGTGCCAGCAGTCCATCTTGGACAGGGGTTTTAACTGAAGCTTTCTTT. Its translation: CASSPSWTGVLTEAFF.

V is TRBV6-1 and J is TRBJ2-7; TRBD2 matches 8 bases. J was trimmed by 7 bases and V by 3 bases; bases with no gene match: 11. The V gene's germline CDR1 is MNHNS and CDR2 SASEGT. The CDR3 totals 15 residues. CDR3 DNA: TGTGCCAGCAGTGATGCGGGGGGAAGCCCTAAAGAGCAGTACTTC. Translated: CASSDAGGSPKEQYF.

V and J are TRBV7-2 and TRBJ2-7; D might be TRBD1 (6 bases). V gave up 1 base and J gave up 2 bases, with 15 bases separating them. The CDR3 is made up of 16 amino acids. Germline CDR1 reads SGHTA; CDR2 reads FQGNSA. The CDR3 region is CASSLDSRTAAYEQYF. CDR3 DNA: TGTGCCAGCAGCTTAGATTCCCGGACAGCCGCCTACGAGCAGTACTTC.

In this sample, this clone turned up many times. The chain recombines TRBV2 with TRBJ2-7; possible D gene TRBD1, 5 bases. Germline CDR1 SNHLY, CDR2 FYNNEI. CDR3 size: 12 residues. V lost 5 bases, J lost 2 bases, and 7 bases lay in between. CDR3 sequence (DNA): TGTGCCAGCAGTAGGGGCCCCTACGAGCAGTACTTC. This encodes CASSRGPYEQYF.

This clone was found once. The rearrangement uses TRBV19 and TRBJ2-1; 10 bases align to TRBD2. CDR1 and CDR2 from the germline V gene are LNHDA and SQIVND (reference sequence). The CDR3 consists of 15 residues. Trimming removed 6 bases from V and 10 bases from J; junction bases left unmatched: 12. CDR3 bases: TGTGCCAGTAGCCCTCAAAGAGCGGGGGGGCAGGAGCAGTTCTTC. Protein sequence: CASSPQRAGGQEQFF.

Of note for this clone: In the same sample, other DNA sequences code for this CDR3. The gene calls are TRBV6-6 and TRBJ2-7; maybe TRBD1 (6 bases). In germline, CDR1 is MNHNY, CDR2 SVGAGI (reference sequence). This CDR3 contains 14 residues. Trimming removed 3 bases from V and 3 bases from J, with 12 bases in between. The CDR3 is CASSYLGGNYEQYF. As DNA, the CDR3 is TGTGCCAGCAGTTATTTAGGGGGAAACTACGAGCAGTACTTC.

The chain couples TRBV5-1 to TRBJ1-4; weak D call: TRBD1 (5 bases). Per germline, CDR1 SGHRS and CDR2 YFSETQ. V lost 2 bases and J 5 bases, leaving 13 bases between the germline ends. The CDR3 loop spans 15 amino acids. This CDR3 reads CASSLRGQTNEKLFF. CDR3 nucleotides: TGCGCCAGCAGCTTACGCGGACAAACAAATGAAAAACTGTTTTTT.

V is TRBV1 and J is TRBJ2-4; the table names TRBD2, a call not compared with the DNA. TRBV1 has pseudogene status. The CDR3 contains 16 residues. The CDR3 loop reads CTSSQGCTRAKNIQYF. The CDR3 DNA sequence: TGCACCAGCAGCCAAGGATGTACTAGGGCCAAAAACATTCAGTACTTC.

The J gene is TRBJ1-2, the V gene TRBV10-2; 7 nucleotides line up with TRBD1. Germline CDR1 WSHSY, CDR2 SAAADI. J gave up 10 bases and V 5 bases, and 13 bases lay outside the gene matches. CDR3 length: 14 residues. This CDR3 is CASSYGRGREVYTF. CDR3 coding DNA: TGCGCCAGCAGTTACGGAAGGGGGCGCGAGGTCTACACCTTC.

The J gene is TRBJ1-1, the V gene TRBV30; TRBD1 matches 8 bases. Trimming cost V 4 bases and J 6 bases; bases outside gene matches: 1. The germline CDR1 and CDR2 sequences are GTSNPN and SVGIG (reference sequence). This CDR3 has 11 amino acids. The CDR3 coding sequence is TGTGCCTGGACACAGGGGGCTGAAGCTTTCTTT. Translated: CAWTQGAEAFF.

This clone was observed once. The chain couples TRBV28 to TRBJ2-7; possibly TRBD1 for D (6 bases). CDR1 and CDR2 from the germline V gene are MDHEN and SYDVKM. CDR3 size: 15 residues. The V end lost 4 bases, the J end lost 0 bases, and 13 bases lay between the germline ends. CDR3 region: CASSSQGSSSYEQYF. The CDR3 coding sequence is TGTGCCAGCAGTTCACAGGGCTCAAGCTCCTACGAGCAGTACTTC.

The chain carries TRBV27 and TRBJ1-2; 8 positions match TRBD1. The ends lost 2 bases at V and 7 bases at J; junction bases unmatched: 9. CDR3 length equals 15 residues. Germline loops: CDR1 MNHEY, CDR2 SMNVEV (reference sequence). The chain's CDR3 is CASSLNPGQALGYTF. CDR3 nucleotide sequence: TGTGCCAGCAGTTTAAATCCGGGACAGGCTCTTGGCTACACCTTC.

V and J are TRBV11-3 and TRBJ2-3; 7 bases are shared with TRBD1. The germline V gene has CDR1 SGHNT and CDR2 YENEEA. The CDR3 has 18 residues. J gave up 0 bases and V 1 base, and 10 bases lay outside the gene matches. This CDR3 is CASSLGDRLWTSTDTQYF. The DNA of the CDR3 is TGTGCCAGCAGCTTAGGGGACAGACTGTGGACTAGCACAGATACGCAGTATTTT.

This clone was counted once. This same CDR3 is encoded by further DNA sequences in the sample. The chain employs TRBV6-4 and TRBJ2-2, with no clear D. The CDR3 is 14 residues long. The germline gives CDR1 MRHNA, CDR2 SNTAGT. V was clipped by 0 bases and J by 6 bases, with 8 bases between them. As DNA, the CDR3 is TGTGCCAGCAGTGACTCTACTTCTTCCGGGGAGCTGTTTTTT. It is translated as CASSDSTSSGELFF.

The rearrangement joins TRBV6-5 to TRBJ1-1; tentative D call: TRBD1 (6 bases). CDR1 and CDR2 (germline): MNHEY, SVGAGI. Between the trimmed V and J ends, which lost 6 bases and 1 base, there was a span of 12 bases. The CDR3 totals 14 residues. The CDR3 DNA follows: TGTGCCAGCAGCCCACAGGGCGAGAACACTGAAGCTTTCTTT. Translated: CASSPQGENTEAFF.

This chain links TRBV29-1 with TRBJ2-3; 9 nucleotides match TRBD2. CDR3 size: 19 residues. Looked up from germline, CDR1 is SQVTM and CDR2 is ANQGSEA. Trimming removed 3 bases from V and 4 bases from J; junction bases left unmatched: 20. The chain's CDR3 is CSVDTIRGGGAKPADTQYF. For the CDR3, the DNA is TGCAGCGTTGATACGATAAGAGGCGGGGGGGCCAAACCCGCAGATACGCAGTATTTT.

V gene TRBV4-1 combines with J gene TRBJ2-5, with D unresolved. V lost 1 base to trimming and J lost 4 bases, with 7 bases between them. Germline-derived CDR1 and CDR2 are MGHRA and YSYEKL. The length of the CDR3 is 13 residues. The CDR3 sequence is CASSQVFLETQYF. The DNA of the CDR3 is TGCGCCAGCAGCCAAGTCTTTTTAGAGACCCAGTACTTC.

The V gene is TRBV10-3, the J gene TRBJ1-1; the D gene is possibly TRBD1 (6 bases). The V end lost 0 bases, the J end lost 5 bases, and 16 bases lay between the germline ends. CDR1 is ENHRY and CDR2 is SYGVKD in the germline V gene. CDR3 length: 16 amino acids. In DNA, the CDR3 is TGTGCCATCAGTGAGTCGATTTTGGGGGCGCGGACTGAAGCTTTCTTT. This sequence encodes CAISESILGARTEAFF.

This clone was seen a few times. V and J are TRBV9 and TRBJ2-2, with 13 positions matching TRBD2. V was pared by 4 bases and J by 1 base, with 7 bases of the junction left unmatched. Germline V CDR1 and CDR2: SGDLS, YYNGEE. CDR3 length: 18 amino acids. In DNA, the CDR3 is TGTGCCAGCAGCCTCAGGACTAGCGGGGGCTTGAACACCGGGGAGCTGTTTTTT. It is translated as CASSLRTSGGLNTGELFF.

The CDR3 here is CASAPGTQVNEKLFF. DNA for the CDR3: TGTGCCAGCGCGCCAGGGACACAGGTTAATGAAAAACTGTTTTTT. The chain recombines TRBV9 with TRBJ1-4, with D possibly matching TRBD1 (6 bases). Germline V CDR1 and CDR2: SGDLS, YYNGEE. The V gene lost 7 bases and the J gene lost 4 bases, with 17 bases spanning the gap. The CDR3 loop spans 15 amino acids.

This clone was seen a single time. The chain is built from TRBV19 and TRBJ1-5; TRBD1 is a possible D gene (5 bases). CDR3 size: 13 residues. Germline-derived CDR1 and CDR2 are LNHDA and SQIVND (reference sequence). The V end lost 3 bases, the J end lost 4 bases, and 7 bases lay between the germline ends. CDR3 sequence: CASSMTVNQPQHF. CDR3 DNA sequence: TGTGCCAGTAGTATGACAGTTAATCAGCCCCAGCATTTT.

In nucleotides, the CDR3 is TGTGCCAGCAGCGTATCGGCTAACTATGGCTACACCTTC. It is translated as CASSVSANYGYTF. The chain is built from TRBV9 and TRBJ1-2; D remains unclear. Trimming took off 1 base at V and 0 bases at J, with 4 bases between the two ends. CDR3 length equals 13 residues. Germline V gene sequence: CDR1 SGDLS, CDR2 YYNGEE.

This chain links TRBV18 with TRBJ1-6; D possibly corresponds to TRBD1 (5 bases). Looked up from germline, CDR1 is KGHSH and CDR2 is LQKENI. V dropped 2 bases and J dropped 1 base, with 15 bases sitting between them. The CDR3 contains 18 residues. CDR3: CASSPLQGGVSYNSPLHF. DNA of the CDR3: TGTGCCAGCTCACCATTGCAGGGTGGGGTTTCCTATAATTCACCCCTCCACTTT.

The chain carries TRBV6-1 and TRBJ1-2; D possibly corresponds to TRBD1 (6 bases). The CDR3 is made up of 12 amino acids. V was trimmed by 3 bases and J by 7 bases, leaving 9 bases between them. The germline gives CDR1 MNHNS, CDR2 SASEGT. CDR3 nucleotide sequence: TGTGCCAGCAGTGACCACAGGGCTGGCTACACCTTC. This gives the protein CASSDHRAGYTF.

This rearrangement joins TRBV5-8 to TRBJ2-5; D might be TRBD1 (5 bases). CDR3 size: 14 residues. Germline V gene data show CDR1 as SGHTS and CDR2 as YDEGEE. Trimming took off 0 bases at V and 2 bases at J, with 8 bases between the two ends. The CDR3 spells CASSLGTSQETQYF. In nucleotides, the CDR3 is TGTGCCAGCAGCTTGGGGACAAGTCAAGAGACCCAGTACTTC.

The chain has TRBV14 and TRBJ2-2, with TRBD2 matching 8 bases. The junction had 15 bases not matched to a gene; V was cut back by 4 bases and J by 5 bases. This CDR3 spans 18 amino acids. The germline V gene has CDR1 SGHDN and CDR2 FVKESK. This CDR3 is CASSRTRGGRKRTGELFF. CDR3 DNA sequence: TGTGCCAGCAGCCGAACCCGGGGGGGGAGGAAACGAACCGGGGAGCTGTTTTTT.

This clone was recorded a few times. J is TRBJ1-4 and V is TRBV18, with D hard to call. Germline assignment: CDR1 KGHSH and CDR2 LQKENI. Trimming shortened V by 8 bases and J by 8 bases, and 18 bases separated the two germline ends. This CDR3 contains 14 residues. CDR3 nucleotide sequence: TGTGCCAGCCGTATGAAGTCGGAGGGCGAAAAACTGTTTTTT. Its protein product is CASRMKSEGEKLFF.